This T cell receptor beta chain was identified during a study of T cell changes during pregnancy in multiple sclerosis. A single count supports this clone. The germline V gene has CDR1 SNHLY and CDR2 FYNNEI. The CDR3 covers 18 residues. Trimming cost V 9 bases and J 5 bases; bases outside gene matches: 21. Sequenced by immunoSEQ multiplex PCR; TCRdb stores in-frame clones only, minus some. The sample includes about 110,000 clones, approximately 90% seen only once; the top ten take 1.5% to 1.9%. The chain has TRBV2 and TRBJ2-7; 11 bases line up with TRBD1. The sample consisted of peripheral blood, taken in the third trimester of pregnancy. This TCR was sampled from a female donor with multiple sclerosis, enrolled in a pregnancy study. In DNA, the CDR3 is TGTGCCAGACTAGAAAAATCGCAGGACAGGGGGCGCTTCGACGAGCAGTACTTC. It encodes CARLEKSQDRGRFDEQYF.